These T cell receptor beta chains were read from a single sample in a study of siplizumab effects on memory and regulatory T cells. Assay used: immunoSEQ multiplex PCR; TCRdb lists only in-frame clones, some missing. The sample lists over 95,000 clones, around 93% occurring once. The sequenced material came from non-Treg CD4+ T cells sorted from blood. The receptor set was obtained from a human donor in good health. CDR3s include the opening cysteine and the closing phenylalanine or tryptophan. Each record gives: J gene, D gene, CDR3 length, V gene, CDR3 protein. D genes are given only for firm matches.

TRBJ2-7	TRBD2	15	TRBV28	CASSPPGGASYEQYF
TRBJ2-7	TRBD2	15	TRBV4-3	CASSQDRTSGYEQYF
TRBJ2-7	TRBD1	14	TRBV5-4	CASSNRDRTYEQYF
TRBJ1-6	TRBD1	17	TRBV9	CASSVATGGTYNSPLHF
TRBJ1-1	-	14	TRBV19	CASSNRVGNTEAFF
TRBJ1-2	-	11	TRBV28	CVTGRIYGYTF
TRBJ2-5	-	13	TRBV18	CASSPRTQETQYF
TRBJ1-3	-	16	TRBV9	CASSVGLGSAGNTIYF
TRBJ1-4	TRBD1	18	TRBV7-2	CASRPGQGGMLANEKLFF
TRBJ2-2	TRBD2	16	TRBV7-2	CASSLTRLAETGELFF
TRBJ1-6	-	11	TRBV5-1	CASSSGTGLHF
TRBJ2-3	-	14	TRBV7-9	CASSLDSGADTQYF
TRBJ1-2	TRBD1	14	TRBV4-1	CASSVQGARGGYTF
TRBJ2-2	TRBD1	14	TRBV9	CASGRGPAAGELFF
TRBJ2-3	-	12	TRBV10-3	CAIRSSTDTQYF
TRBJ1-1	-	15	TRBV18	CASSPTRGVETEAFF
TRBJ2-5	TRBD2	15	TRBV19	CASSIRAGGLETQYF
TRBJ2-7	-	13	TRBV11-2	CASSSRRVGEQYF
TRBJ1-1	TRBD1	17	TRBV7-2	CASSKRQGFSLNTEAFF
TRBJ2-5	-	14	TRBV6-5	CASSYSRGLETQYF
TRBJ1-1	TRBD1	16	TRBV4-1	CASSLSNGTGNTEAFF
TRBJ2-7	-	14	TRBV5-5	CASSLPGPSYEQYF
TRBJ2-4	-	15	TRBV7-3	CASSLLGSPETVQYF
TRBJ2-1	-	15	TRBV6-5	CASSRAGQSYNEQFF
TRBJ2-5	TRBD2	14	TRBV2	CASRLAGVRETQYF
TRBJ2-7	-	13	TRBV25-1	CASSEFGVSEQYF
TRBJ1-3	-	14	TRBV9	CASSVTISGNTIYF
TRBJ1-1	-	15	TRBV25-1	CASGGSSGKNTEAFF
TRBJ1-1	-	14	TRBV28	CASSRGTKNTEAFF
TRBJ2-5	TRBD2	15	TRBV18	CASSPGAGAPETQYF
TRBJ1-5	TRBD1	13	TRBV10-3	CATGGDRNQPQHF
TRBJ1-6	-	14	TRBV27	CASSLGFGGSPLHF
TRBJ2-7	-	14	TRBV7-2	CASSLARQTYEQYF
TRBJ2-2	-	15	TRBV6-4	CASSEGRLNTGELFF
TRBJ2-7	-	18	TRBV7-9	CASSLRVLVTGATYEQYF
TRBJ2-7	-	15	TRBV13	CASSFLGTTGGEQYF
TRBJ1-6	TRBD1	14	TRBV5-1	CASSLTGGNSPLHF
TRBJ2-3	TRBD2	16	TRBV7-3	CASTPAPGLEADTQYF
TRBJ1-3	-	13	TRBV14	CASRDSSGNTIYF
TRBJ2-2	-	13	TRBV7-8	CASSLAGTGELFF
TRBJ1-5	-	16	TRBV28	CASDPLGQARNQPQHF
TRBJ2-7	-	13	TRBV10-3	CAISATNSYEQYF
TRBJ2-3	TRBD1	15	TRBV5-1	CASSPGTGGTDTQYF
TRBJ2-3	TRBD2	17	TRBV4-1	CASSQDFRGGVADTQYF
TRBJ2-2	-	16	TRBV18	CASSPQRTPNTGELFF
TRBJ2-7	TRBD1	12	TRBV29-1	CSVEAGGYEQYF
TRBJ2-3	-	16	TRBV18	CASSPPRSGATDTQYF
TRBJ2-5	TRBD2	13	TRBV18	CASSAGGQETQYF
TRBJ1-6	TRBD1	16	TRBV5-4	CASSLRDRGGNSPLHF
TRBJ2-2	-	16	TRBV19	CASMARTPMNTGELFF
TRBJ2-2	TRBD2	16	TRBV7-2	CASSVSGGPNTGELFF
TRBJ2-3	-	12	TRBV21-1	CARSGRGDTQYF
TRBJ2-5	-	15	TRBV9	CASSVGGRGQETQYF
TRBJ1-5	-	16	TRBV7-9	CASSFARGPSNQPQHF
TRBJ2-7	TRBD1	16	TRBV7-9	CASSPTKGAKTYEQYF
TRBJ2-1	-	15	TRBV12-5	CASYPGQVPYNEQFF
TRBJ2-3	-	13	TRBV27	CASTRLNTDTQYF
TRBJ2-7	TRBD1	15	TRBV2	CASLKPGQGIYEQYF
TRBJ1-3	-	16	TRBV28	CASSSATRSSGNTIYF